The entry that follows covers one T cell receptor (beta chain) sequence. What it binds is unknown. The sample comes from a study of T cells in localized non-small cell lung cancer. Findings and limits, study-wide: Analysis by sequencing included only one tumor region, so heterogeneity remains possible. When the top 100 tumor clones were examined, a median approximately 60 of them also appeared in the adjacent lung, which was paired and uninvolved.

Germline V CDR1 and CDR2: SGHRS, YFSETQ. The CDR3 sequence is 14 residues long. Trimming cost V 3 bases and J 1 base, with 9 bases left between them. Method: immunoSEQ multiplex PCR; TCRdb's copy keeps in-frame clones and lacks some. The sample consists of about 45,000 clones, approximately 81% of them appearing once. Sequenced here: peripheral blood mononuclear cells, sampled before any cancer treatment. The sequence was collected from a man aged 40 to 70 with stage III lung adenocarcinoma. The gene calls are TRBV5-1 and TRBJ2-3; D might be TRBD2 (6 bases). The DNA of the CDR3 is TGCGCCAGCAGCTCTAAGCGGGGCACAGATACGCAGTATTTT. This sequence encodes CASSSKRGTDTQYF. Combining the CDR3 with reference TRBV5-1 and TRBJ2-3 gives the whole variable domain KAGVTQTPRYLIKTRGQQVTLSCSPISGHRSVSWYQQTPGQGLQFLFEYFSETQRNKGNFPGRFSGRQFSNSRSEMNVSTLELGDSALYLCASSSKRGTDTQYFGPGTRLTVL.